Listed here are 4 T cell receptor beta chains from one sample, sequenced in a study of blood T cell repertoires in COVID-19. Profiling relied on immunoSEQ multiplex PCR, and the TCRdb table lists in-frame clones only, not all of them. The table includes some 380,000 clones, roughly 86% detected once. Sequencing input: PBMCs or T cells enriched from blood (not recorded which). These receptors were taken from a man younger than 40 who had recovered from COVID-19.

The V and J genes are TRBV5-6 and TRBJ2-4; D remains ambiguous. Germline assignment: CDR1 SGHDT and CDR2 YYEEEE. The CDR3 contains 14 residues. The germline V and J ends were trimmed by 0 bases and 0 bases, with 4 bases remaining between them. In DNA form, the CDR3 reads TGTGCCAGCAGCTTGGGGCTAGCCAAAAACATTCAGTACTTC. It specifies CASSLGLAKNIQYF.

V is TRBV19 and J is TRBJ1-1, with 8 positions matching TRBD1. Looked up from germline, CDR1 is LNHDA and CDR2 is SQIVND (reference sequence). The CDR3 is 12 residues long. J gave up 8 bases and V 4 bases, and 3 bases lay outside the gene matches. Written as DNA, the CDR3 is TGTGCCAGTAGTAACCGGGACAGGGAAGCTTTCTTT. As protein: CASSNRDREAFF.

V and J are TRBV18 and TRBJ2-2; tentatively, D is TRBD1 (6 bases). Germline V gene lookup returns CDR1 KGHSH and CDR2 LQKENI. Trimming pared 3 bases from V and 6 bases from J, leaving 11 bases between. The CDR3 is 14 amino acids. The chain's CDR3 is CASSPRTASGELFF. CDR3 nucleotides: TGTGCCAGCTCACCCCGGACAGCGTCCGGGGAGCTGTTTTTT.

The V and J genes are TRBV11-3 and TRBJ1-3, with D hard to call. Germline V CDR1 and CDR2: SGHNT, YENEEA. V shed 6 bases and J shed 3 bases, with 12 bases lying between them. CDR3 size: 14 residues. CDR3 DNA: TGTGCCAGCAGTTCAGCTCACAGTGGAAACACCATATATTTT. Its translation: CASSSAHSGNTIYF.